Listed below are T cell receptor beta chains from one sample, sequenced in a study of Graves' ophthalmopathy and Graves' hyperthyroidism. TCRdb analysed the multiplex PCR reads with MiXCR anew, one entry per CDR3 protein. The sample carries a few hundred thousand distinct CDR3 sequences, about 18% recorded once. Sequencing was carried out using peripheral blood. Receptors were obtained from an adult woman with stable Graves' hyperthyroidism. Both conserved end residues are part of each CDR3. The D gene is left open where the match is weak. Size is stated for part of the rows, as once, few or many counts, or as a class when the clone is expanded.

TRBV7-9	TRBJ1-1	many	TRBD1	TGTGCCAGCACCTCTTGGTCCGGGACAGGGAACACTGAAGCTTTCTTT	CASTSWSGTGNTEAFF
TRBV5-1	TRBJ2-4	many	.	TGCGCCAGCAGCTTGATGGGGTTGGAAAACATTCAGTACTTC	CASSLMGLENIQYF
TRBV5-1	TRBJ2-7	many	.	TGCGCCAGCAGCAACCAATTTGACGAGTGGTTTGGAGAGCAGTACTTC	CASSNQFDEWFGEQYF
TRBV6-1	TRBJ2-5	few	TRBD1	TGTGCCAGCCATCGCAGCAGGGGGAAAGAGACCCAGTACTTC	CASHRSRGKETQYF
TRBV3-1	TRBJ2-7	few	.	TGTGCCAGCAGCCCCCGAGGGGGACGGTACGAGCAGTACTTC	CASSPRGGRYEQYF
TRBV13	TRBJ1-1	many	TRBD1	TGTGCCAGCAGCTTAGGACCAGGGGGAACTGAAGCTTTCTTT	CASSLGPGGTEAFF
TRBV28	TRBJ1-4	many	.	TGTGCCAGCAGTTTGGAGCCTAGTGCAACTAATGAAAAACTGTTTTTT	CASSLEPSATNEKLFF
TRBV5-1	TRBJ1-1	many	.	TGCGCCAGCAGCCTTGGAGGGGACACTGAAGCTTTCTTT	CASSLGGDTEAFF
TRBV27	TRBJ2-7	few	TRBD1	TGTGCCAGCAGTTTAGTGCCCCCGGGACAGGACTACGAGCAGTACTTC	CASSLVPPGQDYEQYF
TRBV5-1	TRBJ2-2	.	TRBD1	TGCGCCAGCAGCTCACACCCGGGACAGGGTCACACCGGGGAGCTGTTTTTT	CASSSHPGQGHTGELFF
TRBV13	TRBJ1-1	many	.	TGTGCCAGCAGCTTATCCGGCCTTGAAGCTTTCTTT	CASSLSGLEAFF
TRBV19	TRBJ1-2	many	.	TGTGCCAGTAGTCCGAACAGGGACTATGGCTACACCTTC	CASSPNRDYGYTF
TRBV7-9	TRBJ2-2	.	.	TGTGCCAGCAGCTTACTGCAGGCGGGGACCGGGGAGCTGTGTTTT	CASSLLQAGTGELCF
TRBV18	TRBJ1-1	many	.	TGTGCCAGCTCACCACGGGGGGAGATGAACACTGAAGCTTTCTTT	CASSPRGEMNTEAFF
TRBV4-3	TRBJ2-7	many	TRBD2	TGCGCCAGCAGCCAGCGACTAGCGGGCGAGCAGTACTTC	CASSQRLAGEQYF
TRBV6-2/TRBV6-3	TRBJ1-3	many	.	TGTGCCAGCAGTATCACAAGACCTGGAAACACCATATATTTT	CASSITRPGNTIYF
TRBV7-9	TRBJ2-7	many	TRBD1	TGTGCCAGCACCGGACAGGGATGGGACGAGCAGTACTTC	CASTGQGWDEQYF
TRBV6-5	TRBJ1-2	few	.	TGTGCCAGCAGTTACTCCCAGGCCACCTATGGCTACACCTTC	CASSYSQATYGYTF
TRBV7-2	TRBJ1-1	many	.	TGTGCCAGCAGCTCACAGGTGAACACTGAAGCTTTCTTT	CASSSQVNTEAFF
TRBV24-1	TRBJ2-5	many	TRBD1	TGTGCCACCAGTGATTTCCTGACAGGGACCCAAGAGACCCAGTACTTC	CATSDFLTGTQETQYF